Following are 23 T cell receptor beta chains from one sample sequenced in a study of human T cells and chemical hapten exposure (dated by TCRdb to about 2021). The library came from RACE. Sequencing relied on a NextSeq 500. The public reads were run again by TCRdb, first through fastp at Q25 and then through MiXCR, and only productive beta chains were kept. Each record represents a unique CDR3 protein, reported with the most common genes and DNA among its rows. This sample comprises 180,000 or so distinct CDR3 sequences, approximately 20% of them detected only once. Jointly, the top ten make up 6.7% of the sample. In light of the paper, this sample's time point label describes: patch test 1, 2 weeks after DPC sensitization. What the treatment or condition label conveys for this sample: therapeutic diphenylcyclopropenone sensitization with weekly scalp DPC. The sequencing used whole blood, collected in connection with sensitization to the hapten diphenylcyclopropenone (DPC). The receptors were sampled from a woman in her forties or fifties with alopecia areata. Some clones in this sample may be carry-over from other donors' samples.

The chain couples TRBV3-1 to TRBJ1-3, with 10 bases lining up with TRBD1. CDR3 length equals 16 residues. CDR1 is LGHDT and CDR2 is YNNKEL in the germline V gene (reference sequence). V was clipped by 6 bases and J by 2 bases; unmatched bases: 7. The DNA for the CDR3 is TGTGCCAGCAGGCGATCGGGACAGGGGACTGGAAACACCATATATTTT. It encodes CASRRSGQGTGNTIYF.

This chain uses TRBV12-3 or TRBV12-4 with TRBJ1-2; D perhaps matches TRBD1 (6 bases). V gave up 4 bases and J gave up 8 bases, with 8 bases separating them. CDR3 length: 11 residues. CDR3: CASSSGVGYTF. For the CDR3, the DNA is TGTGCCAGCAGTTCAGGGGTGGGCTACACCTTC.

This chain connects TRBV27 to TRBJ2-1; 10 nucleotides match TRBD2. The length of the CDR3 is 15 residues. J lost 8 bases, V lost 7 bases, and 11 bases had no gene match. Germline V gene lookup returns CDR1 MNHEY and CDR2 SMNVEV (reference sequence). CDR3 region: CASNLGLARRDEQFF. CDR3 DNA: TGTGCCAGCAATTTGGGACTAGCGAGGAGAGATGAGCAGTTCTTC.

Regarding this clonotype: The junction shows a germline mismatch at one end, possibly a read error. This sequence joins TRBV15 and TRBJ2-1; tentatively, D is TRBD2 (6 bases). Germline V gene sequence: CDR1 LNHNV, CDR2 YYDKDF (reference sequence). The CDR3 runs to 12 residues. CDR3 sequence reads: CATSRGGNEQFF. CDR3 sequence (DNA): TGTGCCACCAGTAGAGGAGGGAATGAGCAGTTCTTC.

DNA of the CDR3: TGTGCCAGCAGGGGGGAGACCCAGTACTTC. This gives the protein CASRGETQYF. The chain combines TRBV5-5 with TRBJ2-5; D is uncertain. Per the germline V gene, CDR1 is SGHKS and CDR2 is YYEKEE (reference sequence). Trimming took off 5 bases at V and 5 bases at J, with 4 bases between the two ends. The CDR3 covers 10 residues.

This clonotype was counted between two and nine times. The chain links TRBV9 to TRBJ2-3; D possibly corresponds to TRBD2 (7 bases). Germline V CDR1 and CDR2: SGDLS, YYNGEE. Trimming cost V 1 base and J 3 bases, with 18 bases left between them. CDR3 length equals 17 residues. The CDR3 loop is CASSVNEGGLRTDTQYF. In DNA, the CDR3 is TGTGCCAGCAGCGTAAATGAGGGGGGACTAAGGACAGATACGCAGTATTTT.

This clonotype turned up a few times. This chain connects TRBV30 to TRBJ2-7, with 14 positions matching TRBD2. The junction had 2 bases not matched to a gene; V was cut back by 2 bases and J by 2 bases. The CDR3 totals 15 residues. Per the germline V gene, CDR1 is GTSNPN and CDR2 is SVGIG (reference sequence). CDR3 DNA sequence: TGTGCCTGGAGTAAGGGACTAGCGGGAGCCTACGAGCAGTACTTC. This sequence encodes CAWSKGLAGAYEQYF.

The table lists this clonotype with many counts. The chain links TRBV6-2 or TRBV6-3 to TRBJ2-1, with 7 bases that match TRBD2. Germline V gene data show CDR1 as MNHEY and CDR2 as SVGEGT. The V gene end was trimmed by 6 bases and the J gene end by 5 bases; junction bases not matched to a gene: 10. The CDR3 loop spans 15 amino acids. The CDR3 loop reads CASSPSGIGNNEQFF. The CDR3 region has the DNA TGTGCCAGCAGCCCAAGCGGGATAGGGAACAATGAGCAGTTCTTC.

The V and J genes are TRBV7-9 and TRBJ2-7, with TRBD1 matching over 7 bases. The CDR3 is 16 residues long. Germline CDR1 reads SEHNR; CDR2 reads FQNEAQ (reference sequence). With V trimmed by 7 bases and J by 0 bases, 12 bases remained unmatched. DNA for the CDR3: TGTGCCAGCACCGAAGCTGGACAGGCGAGCTCCTACGAGCAGTACTTC. It yields the protein CASTEAGQASSYEQYF.

Remarks on this clonotype: A read error may explain this, as a much larger clone is one base away. The J gene is TRBJ1-2, the V gene TRBV20-1, with no clear D. V gave up 3 bases and J gave up 6 bases, with 17 bases separating them. CDR3 length: 14 amino acids. The germline V gene encodes CDR1 DFQATT and CDR2 SNEGSKA (reference sequence). The DNA for the CDR3 is TGCAGTGCTAGTGAGGGTAGAGGGAGGGATGGCTACACCTTC. Translated, it gives CSASEGRGRDGYTF.

This clonotype was seen more than once but under ten times. This chain joins TRBV6-1 and TRBJ2-7, with no clear D. Germline CDR1 is MNHNS and CDR2 is SASEGT. The CDR3 is made up of 11 amino acids. V dropped 2 bases and J dropped 5 bases, with 4 bases sitting between them. CDR3 region: CASSEIHEQYF. CDR3 nucleotide sequence: TGTGCCAGCAGTGAAATCCACGAGCAGTACTTC.

The rearrangement uses TRBV28 and TRBJ1-2, with D possibly being TRBD1 (5 bases). The ends were cut back, 6 bases at V and 4 bases at J, with 15 bases in the middle. Germline V CDR1 and CDR2: MDHEN, SYDVKM. CDR3 length: 14 residues. The CDR3 loop reads CASRSLGVTYGYTF. The CDR3 DNA reads TGTGCCAGCAGATCTCTGGGGGTAACCTATGGCTACACCTTC.

V and J are TRBV27 and TRBJ2-1; D might be TRBD1 or TRBD2, each matching 5 bases. The V end lost 3 bases, the J end lost 6 bases, and 9 bases lay between the germline ends. CDR1 and CDR2 (germline): MNHEY, SMNVEV (reference sequence). This CDR3 region has 13 residues. This CDR3 reads CASSFPGANEQFF. The CDR3 DNA reads as TGTGCCAGCAGTTTCCCCGGGGCCAATGAGCAGTTCTTC.

The V call is TRBV2, the J call TRBJ1-1; no clear D. V lost 3 bases to trimming and J lost 8 bases, with 34 bases between them. Germline lookup yields CDR1 SNHLY and CDR2 FYNNEI. The CDR3 has 20 amino acids. CDR3 nucleotide sequence: TGTGCCAGCAGTGATTCCCCAGATCGATTCCAGAGTGATTCGGAGCGAGAAGCTTTCTTT. The encoded protein is CASSDSPDRFQSDSEREAFF.

The chain couples TRBV19 to TRBJ2-1; 8 positions agree with TRBD2. Germline values: CDR1 LNHDA, CDR2 SQIVND (reference sequence). The V segment lost 2 bases and the J segment 8 bases; nucleotides outside the gene matches: 8. This CDR3 is built from 15 residues. CDR3 in DNA: TGTGCCAGTAGTATATGGCGGGAGGTCGGGCATGAGCAGTTCTTC. The encoded protein is CASSIWREVGHEQFF.

The rearrangement joins TRBV27 to TRBJ1-2; TRBD1 agrees at 9 bases. This CDR3 spans 14 amino acids. Trimming took 5 bases from V and 5 from J; bases not matched to a gene: 6. Germline V lookup: CDR1 MNHEY, CDR2 SMNVEV (reference sequence). The CDR3, as DNA: TGTGCCAGCAGTCCCTGGACAGGGGATTATGGCTACACCTTC. This codes for CASSPWTGDYGYTF.

The rearrangement joins TRBV5-1 to TRBJ2-3, with 8 bases fitting TRBD2. Germline V gene sequence: CDR1 SGHRS, CDR2 YFSETQ. Trimming took 1 base from V and 1 from J; bases not matched to a gene: 5. This CDR3 is 16 amino acids long. This chain's CDR3 is CASSLLLAAGTDTQYF. For the CDR3, the DNA is TGCGCCAGCAGCTTGCTACTAGCGGCGGGCACAGATACGCAGTATTTT.

This clonotype was counted many times. The rearrangement links TRBV27 to TRBJ2-2, with D unclear. The CDR3 sequence is 13 residues long. Trimming pared 2 bases from V and 7 bases from J, leaving 8 bases between. CDR1 MNHEY and CDR2 SMNVEV come from the germline V gene (reference sequence). The CDR3 DNA reads TGTGCCAGCAGTTTAGTATCGGGCGGGGAGCTGTTTTTT. Translation: CASSLVSGGELFF.

This clonotype was observed a few times. This chain links TRBV5-4 with TRBJ2-5; no reliable D call. V lost 0 bases and J 2 bases, leaving 5 bases between the germline ends. This CDR3 region has 13 residues. In germline, CDR1 is SGHNT, CDR2 YYREEE (reference sequence). The CDR3 spells CASSLVQQETQYF. DNA for the CDR3: TGTGCCAGCAGCTTGGTGCAGCAAGAGACCCAGTACTTC.

CDR3: CSVGTSGRAGGSYNEQFF. The CDR3 nucleotides are TGCAGCGTTGGAACTAGCGGGAGGGCCGGGGGCTCCTACAATGAGCAGTTCTTC. The chain combines TRBV29-1 with TRBJ2-1; 13 bases match TRBD2. The ends lost 4 bases at V and 0 bases at J; junction bases unmatched: 9. The germline V gene has CDR1 SQVTM and CDR2 ANQGSEA. The CDR3 runs to 18 residues.

The chain links TRBV30 to TRBJ2-7; 9 bases line up with TRBD2. The germline V gene encodes CDR1 GTSNPN and CDR2 SVGIG (reference sequence). The CDR3 has 14 residues. V lost 3 bases, J lost 7 bases, and 10 bases stayed unmatched. The CDR3: CAWSVTLAGTEQYF. The CDR3 bases are TGTGCCTGGAGCGTGACTCTAGCGGGAACAGAGCAGTACTTC.

The rearrangement links TRBV20-1 to TRBJ2-4, with D hard to call. This CDR3 has 14 amino acids. The germline gives CDR1 DFQATT, CDR2 SNEGSKA (reference sequence). V was cut by 2 bases and J by 4 bases, with 12 bases left in between. The CDR3 here is CSARPLRLKNIQYF. CDR3 bases: TGCAGTGCTAGACCGCTCAGGTTAAAAAACATTCAGTACTTC.

The chain recombines TRBV11-3 with TRBJ2-1; 7 positions agree with TRBD2. The CDR3 extends over 16 amino acids. Germline CDR1 reads SGHNT; CDR2 reads YENEEA. The V segment lost 3 bases and the J segment 7 bases; nucleotides outside the gene matches: 12. The CDR3 DNA follows: TGTGCCAGCAGCTTGGGCCTAGCGGTAGAAGTGAATGAGCAGTTCTTC. Translation gives CASSLGLAVEVNEQFF.